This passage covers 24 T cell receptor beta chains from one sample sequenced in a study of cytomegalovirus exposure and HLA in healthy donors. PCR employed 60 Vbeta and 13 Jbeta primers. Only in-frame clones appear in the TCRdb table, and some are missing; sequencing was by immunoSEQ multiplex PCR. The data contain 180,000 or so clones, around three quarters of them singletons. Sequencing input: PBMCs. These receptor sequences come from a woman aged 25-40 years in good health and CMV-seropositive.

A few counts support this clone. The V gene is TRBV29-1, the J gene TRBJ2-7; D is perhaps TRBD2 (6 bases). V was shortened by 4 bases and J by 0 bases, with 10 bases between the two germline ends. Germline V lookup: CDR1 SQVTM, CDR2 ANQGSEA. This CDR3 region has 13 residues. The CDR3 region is CSVVAASSYEQYF. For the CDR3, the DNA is TGCAGCGTTGTAGCGGCGAGCTCCTACGAGCAGTACTTC.

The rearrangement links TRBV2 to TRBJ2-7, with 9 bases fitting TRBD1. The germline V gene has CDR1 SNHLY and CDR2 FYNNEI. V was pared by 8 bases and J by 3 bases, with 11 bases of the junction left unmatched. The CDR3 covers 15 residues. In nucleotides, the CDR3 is TGTGCCAGCCGTTGGTCCGGGACAGGGCTCTACGAGCAGTACTTC. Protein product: CASRWSGTGLYEQYF.

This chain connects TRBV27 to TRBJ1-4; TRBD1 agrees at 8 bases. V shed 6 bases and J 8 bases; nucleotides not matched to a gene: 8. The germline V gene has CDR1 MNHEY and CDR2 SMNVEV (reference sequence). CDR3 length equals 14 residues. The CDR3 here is CASRMTGANEKLFF. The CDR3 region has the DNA TGTGCCAGCAGGATGACAGGGGCGAACGAAAAACTGTTTTTT.

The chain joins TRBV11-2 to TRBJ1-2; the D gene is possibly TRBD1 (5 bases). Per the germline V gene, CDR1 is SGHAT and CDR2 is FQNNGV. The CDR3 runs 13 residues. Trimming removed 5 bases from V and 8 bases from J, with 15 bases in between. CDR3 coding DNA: TGTGCCAGCAGCCCCAGTGGGGCAAGGGGCTACACCTTC. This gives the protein CASSPSGARGYTF.

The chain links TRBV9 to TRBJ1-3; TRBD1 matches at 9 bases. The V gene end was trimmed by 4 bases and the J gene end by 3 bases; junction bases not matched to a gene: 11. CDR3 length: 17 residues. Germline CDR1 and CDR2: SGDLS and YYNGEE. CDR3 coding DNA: TGTGCCAGCAGCTCCCCGGGACAGGGCTTGGGTGGAAACACCATATATTTT. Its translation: CASSSPGQGLGGNTIYF.

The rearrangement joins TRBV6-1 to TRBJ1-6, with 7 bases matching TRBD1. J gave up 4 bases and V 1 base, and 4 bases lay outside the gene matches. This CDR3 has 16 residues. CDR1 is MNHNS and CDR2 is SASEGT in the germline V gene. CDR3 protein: CASSEGTGPYNSPLHF. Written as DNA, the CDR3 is TGTGCCAGCAGTGAAGGGACAGGCCCTTATAATTCACCCCTCCACTTT.

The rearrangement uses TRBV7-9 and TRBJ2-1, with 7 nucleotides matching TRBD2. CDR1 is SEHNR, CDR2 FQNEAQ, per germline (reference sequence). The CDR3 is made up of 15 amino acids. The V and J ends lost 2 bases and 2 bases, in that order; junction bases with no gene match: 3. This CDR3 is CASSLIGGTYNEQFF. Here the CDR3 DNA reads TGTGCCAGCAGCTTAATCGGGGGGACCTACAATGAGCAGTTCTTC.

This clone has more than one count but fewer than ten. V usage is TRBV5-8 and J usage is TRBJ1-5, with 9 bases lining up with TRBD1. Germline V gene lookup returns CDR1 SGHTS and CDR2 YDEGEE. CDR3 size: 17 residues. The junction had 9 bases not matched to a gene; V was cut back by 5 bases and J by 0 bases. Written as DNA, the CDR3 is TGTGCCAGCAGTGAGGGGACAGGGTGGAATAGCAATCAGCCCCAGCATTTT. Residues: CASSEGTGWNSNQPQHF.

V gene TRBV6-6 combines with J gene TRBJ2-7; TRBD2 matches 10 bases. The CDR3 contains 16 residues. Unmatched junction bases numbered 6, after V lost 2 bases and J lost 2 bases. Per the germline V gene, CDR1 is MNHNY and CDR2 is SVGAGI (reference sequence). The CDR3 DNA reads TGTGCCAGCAGTTACAGGGAGCGGGGGGGGGCCTACGAGCAGTACTTC. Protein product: CASSYRERGGAYEQYF.

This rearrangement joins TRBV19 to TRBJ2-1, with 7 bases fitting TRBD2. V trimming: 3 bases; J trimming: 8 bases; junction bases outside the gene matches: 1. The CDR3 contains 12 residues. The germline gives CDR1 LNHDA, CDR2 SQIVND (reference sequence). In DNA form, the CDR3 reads TGTGCCAGTAGTATCCGGGGGGATGAGCAGTTCTTC. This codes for CASSIRGDEQFF.

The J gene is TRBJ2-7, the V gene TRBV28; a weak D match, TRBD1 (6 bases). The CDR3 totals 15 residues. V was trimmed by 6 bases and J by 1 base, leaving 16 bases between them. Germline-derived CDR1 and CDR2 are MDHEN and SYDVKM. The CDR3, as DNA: TGTGCCAGCAGGTCGGGTTTTACAGGGTCCTACGAGCAGTACTTC. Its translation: CASRSGFTGSYEQYF.

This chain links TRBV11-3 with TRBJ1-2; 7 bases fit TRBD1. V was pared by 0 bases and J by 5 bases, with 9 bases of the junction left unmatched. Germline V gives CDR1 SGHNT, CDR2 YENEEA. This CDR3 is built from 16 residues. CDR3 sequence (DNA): TGTGCCAGCAGCTTAGAGGGCAGGGGGGCCCAGTATGGCTACACCTTC. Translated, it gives CASSLEGRGAQYGYTF.

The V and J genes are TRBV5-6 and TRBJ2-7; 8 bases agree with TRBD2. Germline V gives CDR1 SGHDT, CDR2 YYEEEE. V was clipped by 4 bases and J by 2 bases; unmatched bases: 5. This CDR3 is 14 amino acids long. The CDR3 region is CASSMPGGAYEQYF. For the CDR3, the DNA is TGTGCCAGCAGCATGCCCGGGGGGGCCTACGAGCAGTACTTC.

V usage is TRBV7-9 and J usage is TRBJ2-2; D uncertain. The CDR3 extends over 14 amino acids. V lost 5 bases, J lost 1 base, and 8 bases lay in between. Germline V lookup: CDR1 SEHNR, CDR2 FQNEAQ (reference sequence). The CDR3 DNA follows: TGTGCCAGCAGCCTCACTGGGAACACCGGGGAGCTGTTTTTT. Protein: CASSLTGNTGELFF.

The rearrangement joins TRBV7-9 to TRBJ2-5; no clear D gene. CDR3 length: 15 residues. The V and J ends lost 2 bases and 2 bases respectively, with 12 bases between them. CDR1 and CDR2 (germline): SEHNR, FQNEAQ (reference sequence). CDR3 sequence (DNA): TGTGCCAGCAGCTTAACGGCTGGGCTACAAGAGACCCAGTACTTC. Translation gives CASSLTAGLQETQYF.

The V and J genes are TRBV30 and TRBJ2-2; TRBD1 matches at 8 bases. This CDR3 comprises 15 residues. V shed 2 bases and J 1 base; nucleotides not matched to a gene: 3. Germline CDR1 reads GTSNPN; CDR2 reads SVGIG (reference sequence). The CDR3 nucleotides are TGTGCCTGGAGTTCACAGGGGGTGAACACCGGGGAGCTGTTTTTT. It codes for CAWSSQGVNTGELFF.

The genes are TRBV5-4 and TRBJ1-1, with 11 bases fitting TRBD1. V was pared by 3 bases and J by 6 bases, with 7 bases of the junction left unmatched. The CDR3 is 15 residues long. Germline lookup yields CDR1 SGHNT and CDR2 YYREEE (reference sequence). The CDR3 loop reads CASSSRLGQGAEAFF. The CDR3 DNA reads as TGTGCCAGCAGCTCCCGCCTGGGACAGGGGGCTGAAGCTTTCTTT.

The CDR3 loop reads CASSEVKGQGFNRRHF. CDR3 in DNA: TGCGCCAGCAGCGAGGTGAAAGGGCAGGGGTTCAATCGAAGGCATTTT. This chain uses TRBV4-1 with TRBJ1-5; D possibly corresponds to TRBD1 (6 bases). The CDR3 is 16 residues long. V was cut by 5 bases and J by 15 bases, with 29 bases left in between. Germline assignment: CDR1 MGHRA and CDR2 YSYEKL.

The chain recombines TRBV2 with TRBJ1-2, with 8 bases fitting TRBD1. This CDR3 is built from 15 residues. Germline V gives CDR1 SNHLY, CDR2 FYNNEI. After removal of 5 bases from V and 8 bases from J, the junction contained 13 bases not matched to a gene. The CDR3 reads CASSYRTGLNGGYTF. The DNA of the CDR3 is TGTGCCAGCAGTTACCGGACAGGGCTAAATGGGGGCTACACCTTC.

CDR3: CASRPTGTASYEQYF. CDR3 nucleotides: TGTGCCAGTAGACCTACCGGGACAGCCTCCTACGAGCAGTACTTC. The J gene is TRBJ2-7, the V gene TRBV19; 7 nucleotides line up with TRBD1. Trimming cost V 6 bases and J 0 bases; bases outside gene matches: 8. Per germline, CDR1 LNHDA and CDR2 SQIVND (reference sequence). The CDR3 extends over 15 amino acids.

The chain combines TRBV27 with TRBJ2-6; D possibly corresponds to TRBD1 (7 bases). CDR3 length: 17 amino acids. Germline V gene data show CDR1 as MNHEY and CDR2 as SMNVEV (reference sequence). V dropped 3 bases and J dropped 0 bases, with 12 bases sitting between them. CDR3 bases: TGTGCCAGCAGTTTCGGAGGGGGCATCTCTGGGGCCAACGTCCTGACTTTC. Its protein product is CASSFGGGISGANVLTF. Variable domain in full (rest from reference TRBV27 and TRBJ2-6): EAQVTQNPRYLITVTGKKLTVTCSQNMNHEYMSWYRQDPGLGLRQIYYSMNVEVTDKGDVPEGYKVSRKEKRNFPLILESPSPNQTSLYFCASSFGGGISGANVLTFGAGSRLTVL.

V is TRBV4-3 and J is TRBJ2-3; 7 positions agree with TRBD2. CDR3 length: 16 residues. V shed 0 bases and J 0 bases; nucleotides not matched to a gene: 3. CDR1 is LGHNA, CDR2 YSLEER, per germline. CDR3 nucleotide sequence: TGCGCCAGCAGCCAAGAAGGTAGCGGGAGCACAGATACGCAGTATTTT. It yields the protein CASSQEGSGSTDTQYF.

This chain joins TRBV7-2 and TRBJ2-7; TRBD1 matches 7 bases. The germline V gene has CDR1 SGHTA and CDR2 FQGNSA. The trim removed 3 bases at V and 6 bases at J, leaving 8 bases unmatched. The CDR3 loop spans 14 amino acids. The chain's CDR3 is CASSFEGASSEQYF. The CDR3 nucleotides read TGTGCCAGCAGCTTTGAGGGGGCGTCATCCGAGCAGTACTTC.

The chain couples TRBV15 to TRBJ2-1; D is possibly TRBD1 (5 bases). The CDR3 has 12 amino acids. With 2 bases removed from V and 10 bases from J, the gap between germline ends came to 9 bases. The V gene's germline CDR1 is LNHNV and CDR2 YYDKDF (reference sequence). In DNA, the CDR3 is TGTGCCACCAGCAGACAGGGTGACGAGCAGTTCTTC. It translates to CATSRQGDEQFF.